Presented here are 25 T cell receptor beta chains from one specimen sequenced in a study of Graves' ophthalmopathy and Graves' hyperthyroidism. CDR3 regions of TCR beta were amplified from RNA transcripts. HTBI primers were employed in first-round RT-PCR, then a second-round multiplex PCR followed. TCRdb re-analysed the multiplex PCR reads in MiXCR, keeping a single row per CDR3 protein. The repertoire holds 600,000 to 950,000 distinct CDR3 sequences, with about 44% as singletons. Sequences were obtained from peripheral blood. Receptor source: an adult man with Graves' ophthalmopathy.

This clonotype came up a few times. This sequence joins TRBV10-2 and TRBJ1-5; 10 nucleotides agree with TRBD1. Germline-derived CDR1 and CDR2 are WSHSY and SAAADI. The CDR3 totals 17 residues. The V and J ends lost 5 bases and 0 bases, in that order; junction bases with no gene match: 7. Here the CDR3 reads CASSSGTGANSNQPQHF. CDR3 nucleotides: TGCGCCAGCAGTTCCGGGACAGGGGCTAATAGCAATCAGCCCCAGCATTTT.

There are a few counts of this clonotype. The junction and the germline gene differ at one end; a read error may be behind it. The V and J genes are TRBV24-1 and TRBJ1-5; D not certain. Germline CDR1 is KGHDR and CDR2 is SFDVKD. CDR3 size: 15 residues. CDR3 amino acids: CASSYSRGKGQPQHF. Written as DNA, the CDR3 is TGTGCCAGCAGTTACTCGCGGGGAAAGGGTCAGCCCCAGCATTTT.

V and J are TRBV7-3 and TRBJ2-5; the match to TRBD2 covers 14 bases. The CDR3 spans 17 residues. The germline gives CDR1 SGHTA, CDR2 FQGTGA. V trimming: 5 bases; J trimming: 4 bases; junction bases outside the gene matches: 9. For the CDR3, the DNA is TGTGCCAGCAGCCCACGACTAGCGGGAGGGTGGGGAGAGACCCAGTACTTC. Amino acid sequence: CASSPRLAGGWGETQYF.

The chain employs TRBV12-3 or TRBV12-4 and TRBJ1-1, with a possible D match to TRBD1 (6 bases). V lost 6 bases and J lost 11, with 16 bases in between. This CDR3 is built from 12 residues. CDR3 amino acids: CASSKETGGAFF. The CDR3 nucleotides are TGTGCCAGCAGCAAAGAGACAGGAGGGGCTTTCTTT.

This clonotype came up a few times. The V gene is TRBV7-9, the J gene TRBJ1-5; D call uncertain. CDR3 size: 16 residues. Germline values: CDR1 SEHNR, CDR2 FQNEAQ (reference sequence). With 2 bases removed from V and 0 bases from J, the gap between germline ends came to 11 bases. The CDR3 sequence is CASSLIAGDSNQPQHF. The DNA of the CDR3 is TGTGCCAGCAGCTTAATAGCCGGGGATAGCAATCAGCCCCAGCATTTT.

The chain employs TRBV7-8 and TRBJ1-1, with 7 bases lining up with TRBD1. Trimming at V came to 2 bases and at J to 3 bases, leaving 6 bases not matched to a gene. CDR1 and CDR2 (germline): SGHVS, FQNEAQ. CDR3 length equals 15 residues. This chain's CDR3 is CASSLIRGSHTEAFF. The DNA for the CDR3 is TGTGCCAGCAGCTTAATCAGGGGGTCTCACACTGAAGCTTTCTTT.

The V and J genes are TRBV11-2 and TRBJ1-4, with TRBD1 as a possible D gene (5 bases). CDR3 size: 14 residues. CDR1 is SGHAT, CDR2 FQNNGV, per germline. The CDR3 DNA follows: TGTGCTAGAGATTATGGGGGACGGGATGAAAAACTGTTTTTT. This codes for CARDYGGRDEKLFF.

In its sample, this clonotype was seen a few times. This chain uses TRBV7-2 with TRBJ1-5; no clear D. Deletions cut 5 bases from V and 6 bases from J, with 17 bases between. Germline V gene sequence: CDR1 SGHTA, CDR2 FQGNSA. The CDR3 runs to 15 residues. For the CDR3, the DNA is TGTGCCAGCAGCCAAGAAGAGTCATTCACTCAGCCCCAGCATTTT. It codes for CASSQEESFTQPQHF.

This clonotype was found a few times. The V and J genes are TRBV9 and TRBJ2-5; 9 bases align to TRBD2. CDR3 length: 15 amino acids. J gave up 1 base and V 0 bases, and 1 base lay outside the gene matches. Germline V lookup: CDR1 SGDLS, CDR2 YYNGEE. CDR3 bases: TGTGCCAGCAGCGTAGAGGGACTAGCCCAAGAGACCCAGTACTTC. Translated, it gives CASSVEGLAQETQYF.

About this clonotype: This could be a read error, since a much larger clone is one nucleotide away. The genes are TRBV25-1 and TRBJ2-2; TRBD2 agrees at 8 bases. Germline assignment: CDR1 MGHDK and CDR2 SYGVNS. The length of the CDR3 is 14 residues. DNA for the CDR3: TGTGCCAGCATAAGCGGGGGAGGAACCGGGGGGCTGTTTTTT. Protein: CASISGGGTGGLFF.

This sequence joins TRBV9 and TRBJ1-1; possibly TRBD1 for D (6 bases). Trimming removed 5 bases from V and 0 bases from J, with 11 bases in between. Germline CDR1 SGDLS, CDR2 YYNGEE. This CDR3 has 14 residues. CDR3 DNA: TGTGCCAGCAGTGGGGGACACCTGAACACTGAAGCTTTCTTT. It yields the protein CASSGGHLNTEAFF. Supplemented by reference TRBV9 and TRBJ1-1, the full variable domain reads DSGVTQTPKHLITATGQRVTLRCSPRSGDLSVYWYQQSLDQGLQFLIQYYNGEERAKGNILERFSAQQFPDLHSELNLSSLELGDSALYFCASSGGHLNTEAFFGQGTRLTVV.

CDR3 nucleotide sequence: TGTGCCATCAGTGCTGACAGGGGAAGCTATGGCTACACCTTC. This encodes CAISADRGSYGYTF. This sequence joins TRBV10-3 and TRBJ1-2; 8 bases map to TRBD1. The germline V gene has CDR1 ENHRY and CDR2 SYGVKD. V shed 4 bases and J 4 bases; nucleotides not matched to a gene: 5. The CDR3 has 14 amino acids.

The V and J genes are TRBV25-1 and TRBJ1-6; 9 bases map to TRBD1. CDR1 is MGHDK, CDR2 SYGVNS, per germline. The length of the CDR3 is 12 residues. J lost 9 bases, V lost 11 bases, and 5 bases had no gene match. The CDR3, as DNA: TGTGCCGGACAGGGGAATGCTTCACCCCTCCACTTT. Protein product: CAGQGNASPLHF.

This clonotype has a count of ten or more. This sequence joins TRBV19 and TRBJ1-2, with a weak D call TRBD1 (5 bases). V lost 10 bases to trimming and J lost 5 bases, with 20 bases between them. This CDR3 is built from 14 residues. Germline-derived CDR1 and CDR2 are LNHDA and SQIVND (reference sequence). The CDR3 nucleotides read TGTGCCACTTGGGGGACGGGACGCAATTATGGCTACACCTTC. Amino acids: CATWGTGRNYGYTF.

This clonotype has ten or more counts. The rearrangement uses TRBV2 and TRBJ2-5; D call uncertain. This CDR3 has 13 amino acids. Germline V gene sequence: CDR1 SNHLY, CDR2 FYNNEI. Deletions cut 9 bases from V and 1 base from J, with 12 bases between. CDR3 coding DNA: TGTGCCAGTTCCGGGTTGTCCCAAGAGACCCAGTACTTC. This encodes CASSGLSQETQYF.

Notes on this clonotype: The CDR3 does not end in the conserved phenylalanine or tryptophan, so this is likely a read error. CDR3 region: CASSFDQPPSGELFL. CDR3 nucleotides: TGTGCCAGCAGCTTCGATCAGCCTCCATCCGGGGAGCTGTTTCTT. The V and J genes are TRBV11-2 and TRBJ2-2; unclear D gene. The V and J ends lost 3 bases and 6 bases respectively, with 14 bases between them. This CDR3 spans 15 amino acids. The germline V gene encodes CDR1 SGHAT and CDR2 FQNNGV.

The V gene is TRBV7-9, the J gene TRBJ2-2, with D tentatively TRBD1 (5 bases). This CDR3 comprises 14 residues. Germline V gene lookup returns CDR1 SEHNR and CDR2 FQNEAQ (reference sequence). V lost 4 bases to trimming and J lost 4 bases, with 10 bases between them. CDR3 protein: CASSYDSFTGELFF. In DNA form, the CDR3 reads TGTGCCAGCAGCTACGACAGCTTCACCGGGGAGCTGTTTTTT.

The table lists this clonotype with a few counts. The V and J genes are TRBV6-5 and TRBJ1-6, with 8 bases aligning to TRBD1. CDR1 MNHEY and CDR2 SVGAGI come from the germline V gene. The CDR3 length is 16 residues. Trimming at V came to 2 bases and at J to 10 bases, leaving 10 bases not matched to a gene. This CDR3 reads CASSYATGGMFSPLHF. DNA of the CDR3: TGTGCCAGCAGTTACGCAACAGGGGGTATGTTCTCACCCCTCCACTTT.

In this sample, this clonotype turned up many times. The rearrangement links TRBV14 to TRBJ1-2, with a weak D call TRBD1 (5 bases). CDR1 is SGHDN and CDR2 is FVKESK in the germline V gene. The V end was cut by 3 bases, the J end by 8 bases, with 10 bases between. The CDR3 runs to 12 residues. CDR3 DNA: TGTGCCAGCAGCCATAGGGGCGAAGGCTACACCTTC. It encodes CASSHRGEGYTF.

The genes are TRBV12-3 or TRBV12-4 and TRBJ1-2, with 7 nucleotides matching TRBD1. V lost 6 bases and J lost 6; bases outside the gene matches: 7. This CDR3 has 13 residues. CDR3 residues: CASSTGARDGYTF. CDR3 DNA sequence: TGTGCCAGCAGCACAGGGGCCCGGGATGGCTACACCTTC.

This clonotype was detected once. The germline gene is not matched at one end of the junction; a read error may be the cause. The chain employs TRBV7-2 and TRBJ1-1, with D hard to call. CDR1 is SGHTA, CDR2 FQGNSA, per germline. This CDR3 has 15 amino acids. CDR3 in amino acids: CAGSLLLSGNTEAFF. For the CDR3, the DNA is TGTGCCGGCAGCTTGCTTCTTTCGGGGAACACTGAAGCTTTCTTT. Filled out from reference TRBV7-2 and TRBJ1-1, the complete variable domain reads GAGVSQSPSNKVTEKGKDVELRCDPISGHTALYWYRQSLGQGLEFLIYFQGNSAPDKSGLPSDRFSAERTGGSVSTLTIQRTQQEDSAVYLCAGSLLLSGNTEAFFGQGTRLTVV.

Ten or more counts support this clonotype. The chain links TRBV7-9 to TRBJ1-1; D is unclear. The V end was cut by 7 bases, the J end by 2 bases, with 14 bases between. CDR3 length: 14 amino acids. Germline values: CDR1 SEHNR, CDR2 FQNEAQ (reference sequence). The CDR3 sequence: CASTGRRRNTEAFF. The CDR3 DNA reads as TGTGCCAGCACCGGGAGGCGCCGTAACACTGAAGCTTTCTTT.

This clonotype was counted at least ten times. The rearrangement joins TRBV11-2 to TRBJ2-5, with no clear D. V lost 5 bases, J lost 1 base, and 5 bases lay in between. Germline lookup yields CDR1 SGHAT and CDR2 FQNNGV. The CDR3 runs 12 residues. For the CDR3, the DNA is TGTGCCAGCAGCCCCGTCCAAGAGACCCAGTACTTC. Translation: CASSPVQETQYF.

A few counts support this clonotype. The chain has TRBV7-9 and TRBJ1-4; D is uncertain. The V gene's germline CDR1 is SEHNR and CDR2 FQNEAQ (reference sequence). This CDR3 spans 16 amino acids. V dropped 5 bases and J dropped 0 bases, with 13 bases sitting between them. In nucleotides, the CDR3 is TGTGCCAGCAGCCGGATATTGGGGTCAACTAATGAAAAACTGTTTTTT. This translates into CASSRILGSTNEKLFF.

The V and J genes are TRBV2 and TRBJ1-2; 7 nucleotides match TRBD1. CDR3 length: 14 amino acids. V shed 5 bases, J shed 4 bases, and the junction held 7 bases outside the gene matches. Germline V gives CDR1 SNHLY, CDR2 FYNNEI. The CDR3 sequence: CASSLRSGGYGYTF. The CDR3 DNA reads TGTGCCAGCAGTCTAAGATCAGGGGGCTATGGCTACACCTTC.